The rows below give T cell receptor beta chains drawn from one sample of a study of blood T cell repertoires in COVID-19. Sequenced by immunoSEQ multiplex PCR; TCRdb stores in-frame clones only, minus some. Of 330,000 or so clones in the sample, about 90% are singletons; the top ten hold 2.5% to 3%. Sequenced material: PBMCs or T cells enriched from blood (not recorded which). The receptors shown here come from a woman aged 25 to 39 who had recovered from COVID-19. Each CDR3 is given without its conserved first and last residue.

TRBV11-3,TRBJ2-1,ASSLGQGEQF
TRBV12-5,TRBJ1-5,ASGQYQPQH
TRBV4-1,TRBJ1-2,ASSQTGEDGYT
TRBV24-1,TRBJ2-1,ATSDPTGSPGGEQF
TRBV6-5,TRBJ1-5,ASSYSRAQPQH
TRBV19,TRBJ2-4,ASMPLEAPIQY
TRBV28,TRBJ1-1,ASSLRGQGQVAF
TRBV18,TRBJ1-3,ASSPGQSLSGNTIY
TRBV28,TRBJ2-5,ASSSPGQQETQY
TRBV4-2,TRBJ2-6,ASRSGTGESGANVLT
TRBV3-1/TRBV3-2,TRBJ1-6,ASSPVQGANSPLH
TRBV5-6,TRBJ2-7,ASSTGTGVHEQY
TRBV5-1,TRBJ1-1,ASSLSTVNTEAF
TRBV2,TRBJ2-7,ASSEGGGPREQY
TRBV6-5,TRBJ1-1,ASSWDRANTEAF
TRBV2,TRBJ1-6,ASKLGGDSPLH
TRBV28,TRBJ2-3,ASSPVGAGGTDTQY
TRBV27,TRBJ1-2,ASSETGAPYGYT
TRBV29-1,TRBJ2-3,SVGAVGLTTDTQY
TRBV5-8,TRBJ2-5,ASSPGLADETQY
TRBV27,TRBJ2-7,ASSYSGYLSYEQY
TRBV19,TRBJ1-2,ASSTDRADYGYT
TRBV5-6,TRBJ2-1,ASSRGQGYNEQF
TRBV19,TRBJ2-7,ASSQGQGSPVQY
TRBV2,TRBJ2-5,ASRGTSGGAGGETQY
TRBV30,TRBJ1-2,AWNSREENYGYT
TRBV7-9,TRBJ2-7,ASSLSSGSQY
TRBV27,TRBJ2-2,ASRLTGTGELF
TRBV4-1,TRBJ1-4,ASSSHPGTGGEKLF
TRBV5-1,TRBJ2-1,ASRVVWSPSYNEQF
TRBV3-1/TRBV3-2,TRBJ2-7,ASSPTGVEQY
TRBV19,TRBJ1-1,ASNQGLGTEAF
TRBV28,TRBJ1-1,ATRTASAF
TRBV5-1,TRBJ1-6,ASSLVSRGNSPLH
TRBV27,TRBJ1-2,ASSLSSGDGYT
TRBV19,TRBJ1-5,ASRGPTLSQPQH
TRBV28,TRBJ1-1,ASSLPGLGAF
TRBV12-3/TRBV12-4,TRBJ1-2,ASSWTGVRGYT
TRBV3-1/TRBV3-2,TRBJ1-5,ASSDRLNQPQH
TRBV6-5,TRBJ2-7,ASSYSPGDEQY
TRBV7-9,TRBJ2-1,ASSRGLAASYNEQF
TRBV12-3/TRBV12-4,TRBJ1-1,ASSLWGGTEAF
TRBV13,TRBJ1-1,ASSLSGGAEAF
TRBV7-9,TRBJ1-1,ASSLGTVEAF
TRBV6-1,TRBJ1-5,ASSEIPDGGYSNQPQH
TRBV20-1,TRBJ2-3,SASLAGVFTDTQY
TRBV6-5,TRBJ1-1,ASRAGTEAF
TRBV27,TRBJ2-7,ASSPGTGGLEQY
TRBV3-1/TRBV3-2,TRBJ1-1,ASSQDFRAEAF
TRBV6-5,TRBJ1-6,ASSRRGSYNSPLH
TRBV5-1,TRBJ2-7,ASNSQGAAYEQY
TRBV29-1,TRBJ1-1,SVDSAGWNTEAF
TRBV19,TRBJ2-5,ASKSGGPALAQY